This T cell receptor beta chain was found in a study of long-term antiretroviral therapy in people with HIV. Trimming left V 0 bases short and J 1 base short, with 7 bases between. Germline V lookup: CDR1 ENHRY, CDR2 SYGVKD. This CDR3 has 16 residues. Study-wide points: Controls showed broader CDR3 length ranges than did the HIV repertoires.

With respect to this clone: Its matching antigen is unknown.

The assay used was immunoSEQ (version v3.0), run at survey level. Assay used: immunoSEQ multiplex PCR; TCRdb lists only in-frame clones, some missing. The sample has about 40,000 clones, approximately 85% seen once; the top ten hold 4.5% to 6%. The chain combines TRBV10-3 with TRBJ1-6; D is uncertain. Sequences were derived from unsorted PBMCs, sampled 3.1 years after starting antiretroviral therapy. This receptor was obtained from a woman in her fifties or sixties with HIV. The CDR3 loop reads CAISESKGSYNSPLHF. CDR3 nucleotide sequence: TGTGCCATCAGTGAGTCGAAGGGTTCCTATAATTCACCCCTCCACTTT.